Listed here are 22 T cell receptor beta chains from one sample, sequenced in a study of cytomegalovirus exposure and HLA in healthy donors. Amplification used 60 Vbeta primers and 13 Jbeta primers. Here immunoSEQ multiplex PCR was the method, and the copy in TCRdb shows in-frame clones only, minus some. The sample has approximately 52,000 clones, 55% to 85% seen once. What was sequenced was PBMCs. The source is a man aged 35-49 years in good health and CMV-seropositive.

The chain recombines TRBV7-9 with TRBJ1-5; 12 bases are shared with TRBD1. This CDR3 is 16 amino acids long. CDR1 SEHNR and CDR2 FQNEAQ come from the germline V gene (reference sequence). With V trimmed by 5 bases and J by 4 bases, 6 bases remained unmatched. The CDR3 loop is CASSPGTGGANQPQHF. Written as DNA, the CDR3 is TGTGCCAGCAGCCCCGGGACAGGGGGCGCGAATCAGCCCCAGCATTTT.

The CDR3, as DNA: TGCAGCGTTGAAGGTGGATTTAGGGGGAAATACGAGCAGTACTTC. This encodes CSVEGGFRGKYEQYF. V gene TRBV29-1 combines with J gene TRBJ2-7; D possibly corresponds to TRBD1 (6 bases). Per the germline V gene, CDR1 is SQVTM and CDR2 is ANQGSEA. Trimming took 1 base from V and 4 from J, leaving 17 bases between them. The CDR3 has 15 amino acids.

CDR3: CASSSTGGDTEAFF. CDR3 nucleotides: TGTGCCAGCAGTTCAACAGGGGGCGACACTGAAGCTTTCTTT. The chain has TRBV6-6 and TRBJ1-1, with TRBD1 matching 9 bases. CDR3 size: 14 residues. The V and J ends lost 4 bases and 3 bases, in that order; junction bases with no gene match: 3. Germline V lookup: CDR1 MNHNY, CDR2 SVGAGI (reference sequence).

The V call is TRBV4-1, the J call TRBJ1-4; D is perhaps TRBD1 (5 bases). V lost 4 bases and J lost 5, with 17 bases in between. Per germline, CDR1 MGHRA and CDR2 YSYEKL. The CDR3 is 16 amino acids. The CDR3 DNA is TGCGCCAGCAGCCCGGCTTGGACACAGCTAAATGAAAAACTGTTTTTT. It yields the protein CASSPAWTQLNEKLFF.

V is TRBV6-5 and J is TRBJ2-2, with D hard to call. V was clipped by 7 bases and J by 1 base, with 13 bases between them. Germline CDR1 and CDR2: MNHEY and SVGAGI. This CDR3 has 15 residues. This chain's CDR3 is CASTQQIQNTGELFF. CDR3 nucleotide sequence: TGTGCCAGCACCCAACAAATCCAGAACACCGGGGAGCTGTTTTTT.

This chain links TRBV2 with TRBJ2-3; 8 positions agree with TRBD2. Trimming at V came to 4 bases and at J to 0 bases, leaving 9 bases not matched to a gene. Germline V CDR1 and CDR2: SNHLY, FYNNEI. CDR3 length: 17 amino acids. CDR3 coding DNA: TGTGCCAGCAGTGTTAAAACGGGGGGGGTTAGCACAGATACGCAGTATTTT. It encodes CASSVKTGGVSTDTQYF.

This sequence joins TRBV6-6 and TRBJ1-2; the D gene is possibly TRBD1 (6 bases). CDR1 MNHNY and CDR2 SVGAGI come from the germline V gene (reference sequence). Trimming pared 6 bases from V and 6 bases from J, leaving 17 bases between. CDR3 size: 14 residues. CDR3 sequence (DNA): TGTGCCAGCAGAGGTACAGGGTTAAGAGATGGCTACACCTTC. Translation: CASRGTGLRDGYTF.

The chain is built from TRBV5-1 and TRBJ2-3, with 12 bases fitting TRBD2. There are 19 residues in the CDR3. The V and J ends lost 0 bases and 5 bases, in that order; junction bases with no gene match: 13. CDR1 and CDR2 (germline): SGHRS, YFSETQ. CDR3 coding DNA: TGCGCCAGCAGCTTGGCTGCGGCTAGCGGGGGGGCCATTCGAGATACGCAGTATTTT. Protein product: CASSLAAASGGAIRDTQYF.

The gene calls are TRBV6-1 and TRBJ2-2, with 9 nucleotides matching TRBD1. Germline V gives CDR1 MNHNS, CDR2 SASEGT. This CDR3 is 14 amino acids long. The V and J ends lost 6 bases and 6 bases, in that order; junction bases with no gene match: 5. The DNA for the CDR3 is TGTGCCAGCAGCAGGACAGGGGATGCCGGGGAGCTGTTTTTT. This encodes CASSRTGDAGELFF.

This clone was counted between two and nine times. V is TRBV9 and J is TRBJ1-1; the D is unclear. Trimming removed 3 bases at V and 0 bases at J, with 9 bases between. Germline loops: CDR1 SGDLS, CDR2 YYNGEE. This CDR3 has 14 residues. The CDR3 loop reads CASSGGLLNTEAFF. The DNA of the CDR3 is TGTGCCAGCAGCGGCGGACTCCTGAACACTGAAGCTTTCTTT.

V is TRBV4-1 and J is TRBJ1-5; D not certain. CDR3 size: 14 residues. The V end lost 6 bases, the J end lost 9 bases, and 18 bases lay between the germline ends. Germline loops: CDR1 MGHRA, CDR2 YSYEKL. This chain's CDR3 is CASRSTTRSRPQHF. The CDR3, as DNA: TGCGCCAGCAGGTCGACAACCCGATCGCGGCCCCAGCATTTT.

This chain joins TRBV30 and TRBJ2-3; 9 nucleotides align to TRBD2. The germline CDR1 and CDR2 sequences are GTSNPN and SVGIG (reference sequence). The trim removed 0 bases at V and 4 bases at J, leaving 8 bases unmatched. This CDR3 comprises 16 residues. The CDR3: CAWSVASGDWADTQYF. The CDR3 region has the DNA TGTGCCTGGAGTGTCGCTAGCGGGGATTGGGCAGATACGCAGTATTTT. Full variable domain (outside the CDR3, taken from reference TRBV30 and TRBJ2-3): SQTIHQWPATLVQPVGSPLSLECTVEGTSNPNLYWYRQAAGRGLQLLFYSVGIGQISSEVPQNLSASRPQDRQFILSSKKLLLSDSGFYLCAWSVASGDWADTQYFGPGTRLTVL.

The chain has TRBV2 and TRBJ1-1, with TRBD1 matching 7 bases. This CDR3 has 14 residues. Germline assignment: CDR1 SNHLY and CDR2 FYNNEI. V shed 6 bases, J shed 3 bases, and the junction held 7 bases outside the gene matches. The chain's CDR3 is CASRTGNTDTEAFF. CDR3 nucleotides: TGTGCCAGCAGGACAGGGAATACGGACACTGAAGCTTTCTTT.

This clone was counted once. The rearrangement joins TRBV27 to TRBJ1-2; 7 nucleotides match TRBD1. The CDR3 is made up of 13 amino acids. The J segment lost 6 bases and the V segment lost 0 bases, leaving 1 base of the junction unmatched. Germline CDR1 and CDR2: MNHEY and SMNVEV (reference sequence). This CDR3 reads CASSLSQGDGYTF. Written as DNA, the CDR3 is TGTGCCAGCAGTTTATCGCAGGGGGATGGCTACACCTTC.

V and J are TRBV7-9 and TRBJ1-2; 9 bases agree with TRBD1. Per germline, CDR1 SEHNR and CDR2 FQNEAQ (reference sequence). V lost 7 bases and J lost 7; bases outside the gene matches: 10. This CDR3 spans 14 amino acids. This CDR3 reads CASTRTGGSRGYTF. CDR3 coding DNA: TGTGCCAGCACCCGAACAGGGGGCTCCCGTGGCTACACCTTC.

This clone was seen once. The gene calls are TRBV30 and TRBJ2-7; 12 nucleotides agree with TRBD1. The CDR3 is 13 amino acids. Germline V CDR1 and CDR2: GTSNPN, SVGIG (reference sequence). Trimming at V came to 7 bases and at J to 5 bases, leaving 6 bases not matched to a gene. The CDR3 protein is CASPGQGAHEQYF. The CDR3 DNA is TGTGCCTCGCCGGGACAGGGGGCTCACGAGCAGTACTTC.

This chain connects TRBV5-4 to TRBJ1-2; 10 nucleotides align to TRBD1. The V gene end was trimmed by 4 bases and the J gene end by 8 bases; junction bases not matched to a gene: 5. CDR1 SGHNT and CDR2 YYREEE come from the germline V gene (reference sequence). This CDR3 has 13 amino acids. Here the CDR3 reads CASSPGGQGGYTF. The CDR3 DNA is TGTGCCAGCAGCCCAGGGGGACAGGGGGGCTACACCTTC.

The chain couples TRBV29-1 to TRBJ2-1; 10 positions match TRBD1. The CDR3 covers 14 residues. Germline CDR1 reads SQVTM; CDR2 reads ANQGSEA. Trimming removed 8 bases from V and 7 bases from J; junction bases left unmatched: 11. In nucleotides, the CDR3 is TGCAGCCACTCCGGGACAGGGGACCTGAATGAGCAGTTCTTC. Protein product: CSHSGTGDLNEQFF.

The J gene is TRBJ2-3, the V gene TRBV30; D might be TRBD2 (5 bases). Trimming took 0 bases from V and 1 from J, leaving 11 bases between them. This CDR3 has 15 residues. Germline assignment: CDR1 GTSNPN and CDR2 SVGIG (reference sequence). The CDR3 DNA is TGTGCCTGGAGTGTACTGTCCGGGGGCACAGATACGCAGTATTTT. Its translation is CAWSVLSGGTDTQYF.

This clone was recorded once. The V call is TRBV18, the J call TRBJ2-5, with D possibly being TRBD1 (5 bases). The CDR3 spans 14 residues. The germline V gene encodes CDR1 KGHSH and CDR2 LQKENI. The ends were cut back, 5 bases at V and 2 bases at J, with 12 bases in the middle. Here the CDR3 reads CASSSATAQETQYF. The CDR3 bases are TGTGCCAGCTCATCCGCGACAGCTCAAGAGACCCAGTACTTC.

The V gene is TRBV30, the J gene TRBJ1-1, with D unclear. V was pared by 0 bases and J by 3 bases, with 17 bases between. The CDR3 totals 16 residues. The germline V gene has CDR1 GTSNPN and CDR2 SVGIG (reference sequence). In DNA, the CDR3 is TGTGCCTGGAGTGTAAGCCTCCCAGGTGCGTACACTGAAGCTTTCTTT. It codes for CAWSVSLPGAYTEAFF.

The V call is TRBV5-1, the J call TRBJ2-2; 12 bases agree with TRBD2. The V gene's germline CDR1 is SGHRS and CDR2 YFSETQ. The CDR3 spans 15 residues. The V and J ends lost 5 bases and 6 bases, in that order; junction bases with no gene match: 5. Written as DNA, the CDR3 is TGCGCCAGCAGAAATCTAGCGGGGGGGCCCGGGGAGCTGTTTTTT. This gives the protein CASRNLAGGPGELFF.